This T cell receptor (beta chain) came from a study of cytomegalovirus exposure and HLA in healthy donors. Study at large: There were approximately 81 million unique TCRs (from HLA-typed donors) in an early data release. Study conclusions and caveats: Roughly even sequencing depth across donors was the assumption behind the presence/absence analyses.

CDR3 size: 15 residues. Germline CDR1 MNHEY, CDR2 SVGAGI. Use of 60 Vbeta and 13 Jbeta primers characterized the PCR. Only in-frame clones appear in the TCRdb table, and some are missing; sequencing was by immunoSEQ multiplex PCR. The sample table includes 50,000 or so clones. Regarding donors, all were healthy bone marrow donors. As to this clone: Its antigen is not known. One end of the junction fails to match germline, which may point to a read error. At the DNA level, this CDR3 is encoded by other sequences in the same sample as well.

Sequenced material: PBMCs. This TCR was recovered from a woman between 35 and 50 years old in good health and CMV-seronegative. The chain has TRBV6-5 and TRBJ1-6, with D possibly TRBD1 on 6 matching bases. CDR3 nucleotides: TGTGCCAGCAGCATCCGGACAGTTAATAATTCACCCCTACACTTT. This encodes CASSIRTVNNSPLHF.